Below, one T cell receptor (beta chain) is given with its context. Its antigen is currently unknown. The V and J ends lost 1 base and 8 bases respectively, with 14 bases between them. CDR3 length: 14 residues. Germline CDR1 and CDR2: LGHDT and YNNKEL (reference sequence). The data originate from a study of T cell responses to AZD1222 COVID-19 vaccine. The study, taken as a whole, reports: Repertoires were obtained solely post-peak T cell response. The donor cohort was predominantly white British with a female majority, and clonal diversity may have been underestimated. Reportedly, close to half of spike-specific TCRs are directed against unmutated variant regions.

Sequencing used immunoSEQ multiplex PCR; TCRdb keeps in-frame clones, though not all of them. The table shows 96,000 or so clones, with 80% to 90% occurring only once. The rearrangement uses TRBV3-1 (or the pseudogene TRBV3-2) and TRBJ1-2; D is uncertain. The material sequenced was peripheral blood, taken on day 0 of AZD1222 vaccination. This TCR came from an adult in good health. CDR3 nucleotide sequence: TGTGCCAGCAGCCAAGGGGCCTCGCTGCAGGGCTACACCTTC. Translation gives CASSQGASLQGYTF.